The next 21 T cell receptor beta chains were all read from a single sample in a study of cytomegalovirus exposure and HLA in healthy donors. The primer mix had 60 Vbeta and 13 Jbeta primers. Data came from immunoSEQ multiplex PCR; TCRdb stores just in-frame clones and leaves some out. The table includes roughly 99,000 clones, roughly 70% detected once. Sequencing was carried out using PBMCs. Every receptor here comes from a woman aged 40 to 50 in good health and CMV-seropositive.

About this clone: Germline and junction disagree at one end, which may indicate a read error. The genes are TRBV29-1 and TRBJ1-1; 7 bases are a match to TRBD1. The germline gives CDR1 SQVTM, CDR2 ANQGSEA. The length of the CDR3 is 14 residues. The CDR3 loop is CSVEVGQSNTEAFF. The CDR3 DNA reads TGCAGCGTGGAAGTGGGACAGTCGAACACTGAAGCTTTCTTT.

The V call is TRBV27, the J call TRBJ1-5; a weak D match, TRBD1 (5 bases). The CDR3 runs 13 residues. Trimming cost V 6 bases and J 4 bases, with 10 bases left between them. Germline V gene data show CDR1 as MNHEY and CDR2 as SMNVEV (reference sequence). Here the CDR3 reads CASSPGGNQPQHF. CDR3 nucleotides: TGTGCCAGCAGCCCCGGGGGGAATCAGCCCCAGCATTTT.

This chain joins TRBV30 and TRBJ1-3; D may be TRBD1 (6 bases). V lost 8 bases and J 2 bases, leaving 13 bases between the germline ends. This CDR3 region has 13 residues. Germline V gene data show CDR1 as GTSNPN and CDR2 as SVGIG (reference sequence). Here the CDR3 reads CATQAGAGNTIYF. In DNA, the CDR3 is TGTGCCACCCAAGCAGGGGCTGGAAACACCATATATTTT. Supplemented by reference TRBV30 and TRBJ1-3, the full variable domain reads SQTIHQWPATLVQPVGSPLSLECTVEGTSNPNLYWYRQAAGRGLQLLFYSVGIGQISSEVPQNLSASRPQDRQFILSSKKLLLSDSGFYLCATQAGAGNTIYFGEGSWLTVV.

This clone has a single count. V gene TRBV10-3 combines with J gene TRBJ2-5; 7 positions match TRBD2. CDR1 is ENHRY, CDR2 SYGVKD, per germline. The CDR3 consists of 12 residues. J gave up 7 bases and V 6 bases, and 5 bases lay outside the gene matches. The CDR3 here is CAIRSSSGTQYF. In DNA, the CDR3 is TGTGCCATCAGGTCGTCTAGCGGGACCCAGTACTTC.

V is TRBV4-3 and J is TRBJ1-1; D possibly corresponds to TRBD1 (6 bases). CDR3 length: 16 amino acids. CDR1 and CDR2 (germline): LGHNA, YSLEER. V lost 0 bases and J 1 base, leaving 12 bases between the germline ends. The CDR3 region is CASSQDRGAPNTEAFF. In DNA form, the CDR3 reads TGCGCCAGCAGCCAAGATCGGGGGGCACCGAACACTGAAGCTTTCTTT.

The chain recombines TRBV19 with TRBJ1-2; no reliable D call. The CDR3 is made up of 10 amino acids. Germline V gene lookup returns CDR1 LNHDA and CDR2 SQIVND (reference sequence). Trimming pared 8 bases from V and 4 bases from J, leaving 5 bases between. In DNA, the CDR3 is TGTGCCAGTCGGGGCTATGGCTACACCTTC. Translated: CASRGYGYTF.

The gene calls are TRBV5-4 and TRBJ1-1; 9 positions agree with TRBD1. J was trimmed by 4 bases and V by 4 bases; bases with no gene match: 20. CDR1 is SGHNT, CDR2 YYREEE, per germline (reference sequence). The CDR3 contains 19 residues. Written as DNA, the CDR3 is TGTGCCAGCAGCGCCTTCCGGTCCGGGACAGGGATCGGGGGCACTGAAGCTTTCTTT. Its translation: CASSAFRSGTGIGGTEAFF.

V gene TRBV30 combines with J gene TRBJ2-7; D perhaps matches TRBD2 (5 bases). Trimming removed 0 bases at V and 9 bases at J, with 15 bases between. Per the germline V gene, CDR1 is GTSNPN and CDR2 is SVGIG (reference sequence). The CDR3 loop spans 13 amino acids. Here the CDR3 DNA reads TGTGCCTGGAGTGTATATGAGGGTTTGGGGCAGTACTTC. This sequence encodes CAWSVYEGLGQYF.

This clone was seen only a few times. The chain recombines TRBV30 with TRBJ2-2; 10 nucleotides match TRBD2. Germline V gene sequence: CDR1 GTSNPN, CDR2 SVGIG (reference sequence). The CDR3 has 15 amino acids. Losses at the gene ends were 7 bases for V and 2 bases for J; bases not matched to a gene: 7. This chain's CDR3 is CAYLAGVTNTGELFF. In DNA form, the CDR3 reads TGTGCCTACCTAGCGGGGGTTACCAACACCGGGGAGCTGTTTTTT.

J is TRBJ2-7 and V is TRBV29-1; D is ambiguous. Trimming pared 1 base from V and 0 bases from J, leaving 13 bases between. Germline V lookup: CDR1 SQVTM, CDR2 ANQGSEA. The CDR3 is 15 amino acids. The CDR3 reads CSVEGDMKSSYEQYF. CDR3 sequence (DNA): TGCAGCGTTGAAGGAGACATGAAGAGCTCCTACGAGCAGTACTTC.

The chain couples TRBV7-2 to TRBJ1-4; no clear D gene. Trimming removed 6 bases at V and 1 base at J, with 12 bases between. This CDR3 spans 15 amino acids. Germline V lookup: CDR1 SGHTA, CDR2 FQGNSA. The CDR3 reads CASRVEAGTNEKLFF. The DNA for the CDR3 is TGTGCCAGCAGAGTGGAGGCAGGAACTAATGAAAAACTGTTTTTT.

V gene TRBV4-3 combines with J gene TRBJ2-3, with TRBD2 matching 10 bases. CDR3 length: 20 amino acids. Looked up from germline, CDR1 is LGHNA and CDR2 is YSLEER. V was pared by 0 bases and J by 5 bases, with 17 bases of the junction left unmatched. This CDR3 reads CASSQDPSGGPSSGGDTQYF. Here the CDR3 DNA reads TGCGCCAGCAGCCAAGACCCTAGCGGGGGCCCCTCCTCCGGTGGAGATACGCAGTATTTT.

V and J are TRBV27 and TRBJ1-1; no reliable D call. The germline V gene encodes CDR1 MNHEY and CDR2 SMNVEV (reference sequence). Trimming shortened V by 3 bases and J by 0 bases, and 11 bases separated the two germline ends. CDR3 length: 15 residues. This chain's CDR3 is CASSLSSSLNTEAFF. CDR3 nucleotide sequence: TGTGCCAGCAGTTTGTCGTCTAGCTTGAACACTGAAGCTTTCTTT.

V usage is TRBV7-8 and J usage is TRBJ2-2; the D gene is possibly TRBD2 (5 bases). The CDR3 runs to 13 residues. V lost 2 bases and J lost 7, with 8 bases in between. In germline, CDR1 is SGHVS, CDR2 FQNEAQ. The CDR3 DNA follows: TGTGCCAGCAGCTTATCACGGGGCGGGGAGCTGTTTTTT. As protein: CASSLSRGGELFF.

This chain uses TRBV7-2 with TRBJ1-5, with TRBD1 as a possible D gene (5 bases). V gave up 3 bases and J gave up 6 bases, with 12 bases separating them. Germline V gene sequence: CDR1 SGHTA, CDR2 FQGNSA. CDR3 length equals 14 residues. CDR3: CASSLQGFAQPQHF. The DNA for the CDR3 is TGTGCCAGCAGCTTGCAGGGCTTTGCTCAGCCCCAGCATTTT.

This clone showed up just once. J is TRBJ1-4 and V is TRBV5-6; D unresolved. V lost 4 bases to trimming and J lost 0 bases, with 13 bases between them. There are 16 residues in the CDR3. CDR1 and CDR2 (germline): SGHDT, YYEEEE. CDR3 region: CASSLRGLSTNEKLFF. The CDR3 coding sequence is TGTGCCAGCAGCCTCCGGGGTCTATCAACTAATGAAAAACTGTTTTTT.

The chain couples TRBV9 to TRBJ1-2; 7 positions match TRBD1. This CDR3 is 15 amino acids long. Trimming at V came to 3 bases and at J to 3 bases, leaving 8 bases not matched to a gene. CDR1 is SGDLS, CDR2 YYNGEE, per germline. CDR3 bases: TGTGCCAGCAGCGCCAACGAGGGGGCCTACTATGGCTACACCTTC. Residues: CASSANEGAYYGYTF.

The chain has TRBV19 and TRBJ1-6; D is undetermined. Trimming removed 5 bases at V and 11 bases at J, with 13 bases between. This CDR3 spans 13 amino acids. Germline V gene lookup returns CDR1 LNHDA and CDR2 SQIVND (reference sequence). The CDR3 protein is CASSPSPVPPLHF. The CDR3 DNA reads as TGTGCCAGTAGTCCTTCCCCCGTCCCACCCCTCCACTTT.

The CDR3 sequence: CAITPKDRRDYGYTF. DNA for the CDR3: TGTGCCATCACCCCAAAGGACAGGAGGGACTATGGCTACACCTTC. This chain connects TRBV10-3 to TRBJ1-2, with TRBD1 matching 7 bases. The CDR3 is 15 amino acids. Germline V gene sequence: CDR1 ENHRY, CDR2 SYGVKD. The ends lost 7 bases at V and 3 bases at J; junction bases unmatched: 11.

V usage is TRBV19 and J usage is TRBJ1-1; D perhaps matches TRBD1 (6 bases). The CDR3 has 14 amino acids. The ends were cut back, 5 bases at V and 4 bases at J, with 14 bases in the middle. CDR1 is LNHDA, CDR2 SQIVND, per germline (reference sequence). CDR3 amino acids: CASSPWVGGTEAFF. The CDR3 region has the DNA TGTGCCAGTAGTCCCTGGGTAGGGGGCACTGAAGCTTTCTTT. The full variable domain, in which reference TRBV19 and TRBJ1-1 provide the parts outside the CDR3, is DGGITQSPKYLFRKEGQNVTLSCEQNLNHDAMYWYRQDPGQGLRLIYYSQIVNDFQKGDIAEGYSVSREKKESFPLTVTSAQKNPTAFYLCASSPWVGGTEAFFGQGTRLTVV.

The chain uses TRBV12-5 and TRBJ1-1, with TRBD1 identical over 9 bases. CDR3 size: 15 residues. Germline CDR1 reads LGHNT; CDR2 reads FRNRAP. V dropped 7 bases and J dropped 3; count of bases not matched to a gene: 9. CDR3 protein: CASDKEGTGYTEAFF. CDR3 nucleotide sequence: TGTGCTAGTGATAAGGAGGGGACAGGGTACACTGAAGCTTTCTTT. The complete variable domain, with remaining parts taken from reference TRBV12-5 and TRBJ1-1, reads DARVTQTPRHKVTEMGQEVTMRCQPILGHNTVFWYRQTMMQGLELLAYFRNRAPLDDSGMPKDRFSAEMPDATLATLKIQPSEPRDSAVYFCASDKEGTGYTEAFFGQGTRLTVV.